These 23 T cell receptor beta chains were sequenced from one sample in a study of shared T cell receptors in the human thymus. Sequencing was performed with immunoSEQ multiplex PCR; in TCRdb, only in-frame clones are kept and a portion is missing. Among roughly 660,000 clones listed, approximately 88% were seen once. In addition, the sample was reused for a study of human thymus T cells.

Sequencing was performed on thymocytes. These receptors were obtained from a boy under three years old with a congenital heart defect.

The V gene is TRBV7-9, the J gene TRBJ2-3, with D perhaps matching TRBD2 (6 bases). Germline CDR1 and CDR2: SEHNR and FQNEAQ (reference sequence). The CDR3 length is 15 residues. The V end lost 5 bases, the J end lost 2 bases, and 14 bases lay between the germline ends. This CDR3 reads CASSLGTGATDTQYF. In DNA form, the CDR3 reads TGTGCCAGCAGCCTAGGGACGGGAGCCACAGATACGCAGTATTTT.

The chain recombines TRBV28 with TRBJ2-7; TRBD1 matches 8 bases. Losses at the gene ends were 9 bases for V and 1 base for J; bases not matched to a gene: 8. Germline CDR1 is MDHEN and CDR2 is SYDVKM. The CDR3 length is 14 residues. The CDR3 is CASNPGQESYEQYF. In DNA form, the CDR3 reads TGTGCCAGTAATCCGGGACAGGAGTCCTACGAGCAGTACTTC.

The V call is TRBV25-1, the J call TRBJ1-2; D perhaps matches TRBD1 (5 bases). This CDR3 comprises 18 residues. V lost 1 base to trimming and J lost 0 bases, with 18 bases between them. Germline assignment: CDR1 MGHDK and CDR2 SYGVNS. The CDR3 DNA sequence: TGTGCCAGCAGTGAATCTTATATAAGGGGATCGGCTAACTATGGCTACACCTTC. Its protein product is CASSESYIRGSANYGYTF.

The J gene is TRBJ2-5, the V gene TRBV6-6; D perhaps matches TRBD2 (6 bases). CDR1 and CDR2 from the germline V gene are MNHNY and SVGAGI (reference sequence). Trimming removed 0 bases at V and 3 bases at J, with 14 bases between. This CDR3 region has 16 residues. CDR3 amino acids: CASSYSITREEETQYF. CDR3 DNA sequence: TGTGCCAGCAGTTACTCGATAACGAGGGAGGAAGAGACCCAGTACTTC.

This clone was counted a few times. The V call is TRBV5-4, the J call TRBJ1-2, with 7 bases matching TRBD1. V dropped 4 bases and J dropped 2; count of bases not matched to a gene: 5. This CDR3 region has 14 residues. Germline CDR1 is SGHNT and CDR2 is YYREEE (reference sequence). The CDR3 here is CASSGGTVNYGYTF. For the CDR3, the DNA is TGTGCCAGCAGCGGGGGGACAGTAAACTATGGCTACACCTTC.

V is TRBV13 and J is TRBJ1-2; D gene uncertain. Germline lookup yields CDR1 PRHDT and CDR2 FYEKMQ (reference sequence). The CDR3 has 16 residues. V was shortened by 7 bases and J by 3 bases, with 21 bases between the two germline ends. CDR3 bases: TGTGCCAGCAACCCCCAGCCTCGGACTCAGGACTATGGCTACACCTTC. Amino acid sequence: CASNPQPRTQDYGYTF.

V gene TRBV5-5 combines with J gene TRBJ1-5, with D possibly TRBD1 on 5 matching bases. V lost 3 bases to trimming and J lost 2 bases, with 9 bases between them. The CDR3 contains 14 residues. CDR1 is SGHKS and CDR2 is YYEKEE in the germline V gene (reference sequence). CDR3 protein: CASSSGDGNQPQHF. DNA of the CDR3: TGTGCCAGCAGCTCGGGGGACGGCAATCAGCCCCAGCATTTT.

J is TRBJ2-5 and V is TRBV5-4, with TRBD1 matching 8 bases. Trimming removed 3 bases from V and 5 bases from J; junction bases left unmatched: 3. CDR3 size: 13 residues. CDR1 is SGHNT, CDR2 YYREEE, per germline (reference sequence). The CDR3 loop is CASSSGGAETQYF. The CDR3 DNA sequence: TGTGCCAGCAGCTCAGGGGGCGCGGAGACCCAGTACTTC. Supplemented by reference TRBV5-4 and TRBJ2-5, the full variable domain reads ETGVTQSPTHLIKTRGQQVTLRCSSQSGHNTVSWYQQALGQGPQFIFQYYREEENGRGNFPPRFSGLQFPNYSSELNVNALELDDSALYLCASSSGGAETQYFGPGTRLLVL.

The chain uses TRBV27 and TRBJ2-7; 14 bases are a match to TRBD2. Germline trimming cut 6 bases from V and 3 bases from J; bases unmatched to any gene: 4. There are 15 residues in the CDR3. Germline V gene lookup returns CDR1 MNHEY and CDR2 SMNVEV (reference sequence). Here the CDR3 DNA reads TGTGCCAGCAGCATGGGACTAGCGGGAGTCTACGAGCAGTACTTC. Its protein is CASSMGLAGVYEQYF.

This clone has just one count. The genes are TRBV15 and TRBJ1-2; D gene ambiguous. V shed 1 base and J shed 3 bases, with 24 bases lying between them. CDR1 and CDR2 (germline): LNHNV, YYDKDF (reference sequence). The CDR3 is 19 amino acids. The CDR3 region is CATSRVHPLQPRRYYGYTF. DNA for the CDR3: TGTGCCACCAGCAGAGTTCATCCCCTACAGCCCCGACGGTACTATGGCTACACCTTC. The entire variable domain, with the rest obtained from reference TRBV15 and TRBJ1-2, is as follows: DAMVIQNPRYQVTQFGKPVTLSCSQTLNHNVMYWYQQKSSQAPKLLFHYYDKDFNNEADTPDNFQSRRPNTSFCFLDIRSPGLGDTAMYLCATSRVHPLQPRRYYGYTFGSGTRLTVV.

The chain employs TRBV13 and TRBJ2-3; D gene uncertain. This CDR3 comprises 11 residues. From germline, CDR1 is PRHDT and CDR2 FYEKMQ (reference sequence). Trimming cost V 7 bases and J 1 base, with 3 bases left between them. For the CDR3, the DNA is TGTGCCAGCACTCGCACAGATACGCAGTATTTT. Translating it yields CASTRTDTQYF.

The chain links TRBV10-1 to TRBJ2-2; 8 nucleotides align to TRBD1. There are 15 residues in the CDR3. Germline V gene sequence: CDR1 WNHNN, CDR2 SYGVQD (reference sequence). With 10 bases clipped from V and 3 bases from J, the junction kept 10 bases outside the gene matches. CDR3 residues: CATQSTGADTGELFF. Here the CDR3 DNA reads TGCGCCACCCAGTCGACAGGGGCAGACACCGGGGAGCTGTTTTTT.

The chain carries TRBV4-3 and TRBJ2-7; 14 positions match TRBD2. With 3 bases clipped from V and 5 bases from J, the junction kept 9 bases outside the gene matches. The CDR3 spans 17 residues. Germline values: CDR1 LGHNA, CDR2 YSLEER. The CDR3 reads CASSQSPGLAGAHEQYF. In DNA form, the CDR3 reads TGCGCCAGCAGCCAGTCTCCGGGACTAGCGGGAGCCCACGAGCAGTACTTC.

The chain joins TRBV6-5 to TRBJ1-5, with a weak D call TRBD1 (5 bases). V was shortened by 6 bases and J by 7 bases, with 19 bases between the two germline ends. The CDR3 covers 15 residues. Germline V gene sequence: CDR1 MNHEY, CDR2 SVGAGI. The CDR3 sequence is CASRPHRQFGQPQHF. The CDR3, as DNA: TGTGCCAGCAGACCCCATCGACAGTTCGGGCAGCCCCAGCATTTT.

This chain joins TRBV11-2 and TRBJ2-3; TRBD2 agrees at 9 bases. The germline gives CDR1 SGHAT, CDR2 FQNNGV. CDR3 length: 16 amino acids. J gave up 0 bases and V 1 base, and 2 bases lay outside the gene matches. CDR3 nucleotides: TGTGCCAGCAGCTTAGGCGGGAGGGCTAGCACAGATACGCAGTATTTT. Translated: CASSLGGRASTDTQYF. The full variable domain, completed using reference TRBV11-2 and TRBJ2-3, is EAGVAQSPRYKIIEKRQSVAFWCNPISGHATLYWYQQILGQGPKLLIQFQNNGVVDDSQLPKDRFSAERLKGVDSTLKIQPAKLEDSAVYLCASSLGGRASTDTQYFGPGTRLTVL.

CDR3 amino acids: CASRETAGKGANVLTF. CDR3 DNA: TGTGCCAGCAGAGAGACAGCGGGGAAAGGGGCCAACGTCCTGACTTTC. This chain links TRBV27 with TRBJ2-6; 7 bases align to TRBD2. The CDR3 runs to 16 residues. Per germline, CDR1 MNHEY and CDR2 SMNVEV (reference sequence). The V segment lost 6 bases and the J segment 4 bases; nucleotides outside the gene matches: 9.

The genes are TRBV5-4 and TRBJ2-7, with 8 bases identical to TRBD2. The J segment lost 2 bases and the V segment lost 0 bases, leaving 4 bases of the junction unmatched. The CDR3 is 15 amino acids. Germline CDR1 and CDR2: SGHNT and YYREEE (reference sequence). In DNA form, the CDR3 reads TGTGCCAGCAGCTTGGAACTAGCGGTACCCTACGAGCAGTACTTC. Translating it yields CASSLELAVPYEQYF.

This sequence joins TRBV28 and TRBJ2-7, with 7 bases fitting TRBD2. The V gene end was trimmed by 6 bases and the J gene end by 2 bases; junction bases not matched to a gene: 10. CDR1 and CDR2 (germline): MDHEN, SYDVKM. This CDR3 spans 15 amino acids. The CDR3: CASRAGRYLTYEQYF. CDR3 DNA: TGTGCCAGCAGAGCGGGACGGTACCTAACCTACGAGCAGTACTTC.

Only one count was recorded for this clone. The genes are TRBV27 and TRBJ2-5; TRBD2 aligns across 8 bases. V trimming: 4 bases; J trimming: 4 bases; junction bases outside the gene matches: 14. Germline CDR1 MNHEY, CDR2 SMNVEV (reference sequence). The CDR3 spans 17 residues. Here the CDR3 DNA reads TGTGCCAGCAGTTCCCTCCGATGGACTAGCAGCTTAGAGACCCAGTACTTC. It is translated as CASSSLRWTSSLETQYF.

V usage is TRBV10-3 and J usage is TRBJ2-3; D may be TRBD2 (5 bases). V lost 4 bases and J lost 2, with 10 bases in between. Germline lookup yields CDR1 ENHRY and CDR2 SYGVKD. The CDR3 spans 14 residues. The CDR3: CAISVERITDTQYF. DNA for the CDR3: TGTGCCATCAGTGTCGAGCGGATCACAGATACGCAGTATTTT.

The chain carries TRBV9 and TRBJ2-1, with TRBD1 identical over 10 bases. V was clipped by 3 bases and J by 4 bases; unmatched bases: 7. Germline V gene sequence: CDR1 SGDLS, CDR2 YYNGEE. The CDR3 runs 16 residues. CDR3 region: CASSARGGQGYNEQFF. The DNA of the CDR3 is TGTGCCAGCAGCGCCCGGGGGGGACAGGGGTACAATGAGCAGTTCTTC.

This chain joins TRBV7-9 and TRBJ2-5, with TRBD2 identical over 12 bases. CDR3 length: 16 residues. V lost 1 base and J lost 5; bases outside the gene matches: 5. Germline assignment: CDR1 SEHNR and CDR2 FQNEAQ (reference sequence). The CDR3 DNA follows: TGTGCCAGCAGCTTAGGACTAGCGGGAGCGCGGGAGACCCAGTACTTC. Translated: CASSLGLAGARETQYF.

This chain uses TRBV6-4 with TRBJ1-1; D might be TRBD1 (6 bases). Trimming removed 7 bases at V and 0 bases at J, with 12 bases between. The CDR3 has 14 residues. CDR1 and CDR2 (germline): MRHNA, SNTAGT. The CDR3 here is CASIKDSLNTEAFF. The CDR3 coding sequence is TGTGCCAGCATTAAGGACAGCTTGAACACTGAAGCTTTCTTT.